These 25 T cell receptor beta chains share one sample of origin, sequenced in a study of cytomegalovirus exposure and HLA in healthy donors. Amplification used 60 Vbeta primers and 13 Jbeta primers. The assay was immunoSEQ multiplex PCR, and TCRdb's table has in-frame clones only and misses some. The top ten clones hold roughly 3.7% of a sample with about 120,000 clones, approximately 83% of them seen once. Sequencing was carried out using PBMCs. These receptor sequences come from a woman between 40 and 55 years old in good health and CMV-seropositive.

This sequence joins TRBV7-9 and TRBJ1-4, with D hard to call. The CDR3 sequence is 13 residues long. Per the germline V gene, CDR1 is SEHNR and CDR2 is FQNEAQ (reference sequence). V was shortened by 5 bases and J by 8 bases, with 12 bases between the two germline ends. CDR3 sequence (DNA): TGTGCCAGCAGCCCCCGGGATGTGGAAAAACTGTTTTTT. Its translation is CASSPRDVEKLFF. Full variable domain (remainder filled in from reference TRBV7-9 and TRBJ1-4): DTGVSQNPRHKITKRGQNVTFRCDPISEHNRLYWYRQTLGQGPEFLTYFQNEAQLEKSRLLSDRFSAERPKGSFSTLEIQRTEQGDSAMYLCASSPRDVEKLFFGSGTQLSVL.

This clone came up a few times. The rearrangement uses TRBV7-2 and TRBJ2-5; no definite D call. Germline CDR1 reads SGHTA; CDR2 reads FQGNSA. This CDR3 comprises 15 residues. Trimming took 5 bases from V and 0 from J, leaving 13 bases between them. CDR3 amino acids: CASSPGTVNQETQYF. CDR3 coding DNA: TGTGCCAGCAGCCCCGGCACAGTGAACCAAGAGACCCAGTACTTC.

The genes are TRBV18 and TRBJ1-4, with D perhaps TRBD1 (6 bases). Trimming stripped 3 bases from V and 0 bases from J, with 11 bases between. CDR3 length: 16 residues. CDR1 and CDR2 (germline): KGHSH, LQKENI. CDR3 sequence (DNA): TGTGCCAGCTCACCTAGGGGACAAGCAACTAATGAAAAACTGTTTTTT. It is translated as CASSPRGQATNEKLFF.

The chain recombines TRBV7-9 with TRBJ1-3; D might be TRBD1 (6 bases). The CDR3 consists of 18 residues. The germline V gene encodes CDR1 SEHNR and CDR2 FQNEAQ (reference sequence). V was trimmed by 6 bases and J by 1 base, leaving 22 bases between them. CDR3 DNA sequence: TGTGCCAGCAGTTCCACCCAGGGGTCCTGGTATTCTGGAAACACCATATATTTT. Protein product: CASSSTQGSWYSGNTIYF.

The sample holds a few counts of this clone. CDR3 region: CASSLGQEPTYEQYF. In nucleotides, the CDR3 is TGTGCCAGCAGCTTGGGACAGGAACCAACCTACGAGCAGTACTTC. V gene TRBV9 combines with J gene TRBJ2-7, with 8 bases lining up with TRBD1. V dropped 4 bases and J dropped 2; count of bases not matched to a gene: 8. Germline V gene lookup returns CDR1 SGDLS and CDR2 YYNGEE. The CDR3 length is 15 residues.

The rearrangement joins TRBV5-1 to TRBJ2-2; D is unresolved. Between the trimmed V and J ends, which lost 4 bases and 4 bases, there was a span of 20 bases. Germline assignment: CDR1 SGHRS and CDR2 YFSETQ. This CDR3 is 17 amino acids long. CDR3 nucleotides: TGCGCCAGCAGCCCTATTTTTTTTAACCGAGGCACCGGGGAGCTGTTTTTT. It yields the protein CASSPIFFNRGTGELFF.

The rearrangement joins TRBV15 to TRBJ2-1, with D maybe TRBD1 (5 bases). The CDR3 spans 17 residues. V was trimmed by 0 bases and J by 3 bases, leaving 15 bases between them. The germline gives CDR1 LNHNV, CDR2 YYDKDF (reference sequence). The CDR3 DNA follows: TGTGCCACCAGCAGAGACCAAACCGACAGAAACTACAATGAGCAGTTCTTC. Its translation is CATSRDQTDRNYNEQFF.

V and J are TRBV7-9 and TRBJ2-7; TRBD1 agrees at 9 bases. V lost 6 bases, J lost 5 bases, and 8 bases stayed unmatched. The CDR3 extends over 14 amino acids. CDR1 SEHNR and CDR2 FQNEAQ come from the germline V gene (reference sequence). CDR3: CASSLGQGFHEQYF. DNA for the CDR3: TGTGCCAGCAGTCTGGGACAGGGTTTCCACGAGCAGTACTTC. Full variable domain (outside the CDR3, taken from reference TRBV7-9 and TRBJ2-7): DTGVSQNPRHKITKRGQNVTFRCDPISEHNRLYWYRQTLGQGPEFLTYFQNEAQLEKSRLLSDRFSAERPKGSFSTLEIQRTEQGDSAMYLCASSLGQGFHEQYFGPGTRLTVT.

The chain joins TRBV7-9 to TRBJ2-1, with a possible D match to TRBD2 (5 bases). Trimming cost V 1 base and J 2 bases, with 15 bases left between them. CDR1 and CDR2 (germline): SEHNR, FQNEAQ (reference sequence). The CDR3 consists of 17 residues. The CDR3 DNA follows: TGTGCCAGCAGCTTAGGATCAGGCCCCGGGGCCTACAATGAGCAGTTCTTC. As protein: CASSLGSGPGAYNEQFF.

The chain joins TRBV5-1 to TRBJ2-1; 7 bases fit TRBD2. The CDR3 consists of 14 residues. Germline-derived CDR1 and CDR2 are SGHRS and YFSETQ. The V gene end was trimmed by 4 bases and the J gene end by 1 base; junction bases not matched to a gene: 2. The CDR3 loop reads CASSTSVSYNEQFF. CDR3 sequence (DNA): TGCGCCAGCAGCACTAGCGTGTCCTACAATGAGCAGTTCTTC. The variable domain in full, completed from reference TRBV5-1 and TRBJ2-1, reads KAGVTQTPRYLIKTRGQQVTLSCSPISGHRSVSWYQQTPGQGLQFLFEYFSETQRNKGNFPGRFSGRQFSNSRSEMNVSTLELGDSALYLCASSTSVSYNEQFFGPGTRLTVL.

The J gene is TRBJ1-1, the V gene TRBV29-1; TRBD1 aligns across 7 bases. Germline V gene sequence: CDR1 SQVTM, CDR2 ANQGSEA. This CDR3 spans 14 amino acids. Trimming at V came to 7 bases and at J to 3 bases, leaving 11 bases not matched to a gene. The CDR3 DNA reads as TGCAGCGGTCGACCCGGGACAGAGGACACTGAAGCTTTCTTT. It translates to CSGRPGTEDTEAFF.

With regard to this clone: The sample has other DNA sequences that encode this CDR3 too. The V gene is TRBV9, the J gene TRBJ1-1; 9 bases line up with TRBD1. Germline V gene sequence: CDR1 SGDLS, CDR2 YYNGEE. This CDR3 is 13 amino acids long. Trimming took 2 bases from V and 5 from J; bases not matched to a gene: 1. The chain's CDR3 is CASSVGQGTEAFF. In nucleotides, the CDR3 is TGTGCCAGCAGCGTTGGACAGGGGACTGAAGCTTTCTTT.

In regard to this clone: Germline and junction disagree at one end, which may indicate a read error. The genes are TRBV5-6 and TRBJ1-2, with 10 bases lining up with TRBD1. This CDR3 spans 15 amino acids. Germline V gene data show CDR1 as SGHDT and CDR2 as YYEEEE. CDR3 in amino acids: CASSLPGQGNSGYTF. CDR3 DNA: TGTGCCAGCAGCTTGCCGGGACAGGGGAACTCTGGCTACACCTTC. The variable domain in full, with the rest retrieved from reference TRBV5-6 and TRBJ1-2, is DAGVTQSPTHLIKTRGQQVTLRCSPKSGHDTVSWYQQALGQGPQFIFQYYEEEERQRGNFPDRFSGHQFPNYSSELNVNALLLGDSALYLCASSLPGQGNSGYTFGSGTRLTVV.

This chain links TRBV19 with TRBJ1-4; 7 bases are a match to TRBD1. The CDR3 consists of 16 residues. Trimming at V came to 4 bases and at J to 3 bases, leaving 8 bases not matched to a gene. The germline V gene encodes CDR1 LNHDA and CDR2 SQIVND (reference sequence). The CDR3 loop reads CASSRPQGRANEKLFF. The CDR3 bases are TGTGCCAGTAGTAGGCCACAGGGGAGAGCTAATGAAAAACTGTTTTTT.

This clone was counted only a few times. V usage is TRBV13 and J usage is TRBJ2-7; the match to TRBD1 covers 8 bases. Germline trimming cut 2 bases from V and 3 bases from J; bases unmatched to any gene: 3. CDR3 length equals 14 residues. Per germline, CDR1 PRHDT and CDR2 FYEKMQ (reference sequence). The CDR3 DNA reads TGTGCCAGCAGCTTAAGGGACAGGAACTACGAGCAGTACTTC. Protein sequence: CASSLRDRNYEQYF.

This rearrangement joins TRBV6-1 to TRBJ1-2; D not resolved. V was shortened by 5 bases and J by 7 bases, with 14 bases between the two germline ends. This CDR3 has 13 amino acids. Looked up from germline, CDR1 is MNHNS and CDR2 is SASEGT. The CDR3 sequence: CASSPNHSGGYTF. CDR3 nucleotides: TGTGCCAGCAGTCCCAACCATTCGGGTGGCTACACCTTC.

The chain has TRBV29-1 and TRBJ2-1; 7 bases map to TRBD2. Germline-derived CDR1 and CDR2 are SQVTM and ANQGSEA. This CDR3 region has 14 residues. V gave up 4 bases and J gave up 5 bases; unmatched junction bases: 8. CDR3 coding DNA: TGCAGCGTTGGGGGTTTAGCGGGTAACAATGAGCAGTTCTTC. This sequence encodes CSVGGLAGNNEQFF.

The CDR3 bases are TGTGCCAGCAGTGTAGGGCTAGCGGGCAATTGGGAGCAGTTCTTC. It codes for CASSVGLAGNWEQFF. V and J are TRBV28 and TRBJ2-1, with 8 bases that match TRBD2. The trim removed 5 bases at V and 10 bases at J, leaving 13 bases unmatched. Germline CDR1 reads MDHEN; CDR2 reads SYDVKM. The CDR3 loop spans 15 amino acids.

The chain has TRBV4-3 and TRBJ2-3; D might be TRBD2 (5 bases). V was pared by 0 bases and J by 4 bases, with 8 bases between. Germline values: CDR1 LGHNA, CDR2 YSLEER. The CDR3 consists of 14 residues. CDR3 in DNA: TGCGCCAGCAGCCAAGATATTAGCGCAGATACGCAGTATTTT. Its translation: CASSQDISADTQYF.

The chain has TRBV28 and TRBJ2-3; 9 nucleotides align to TRBD2. The CDR3 has 14 amino acids. V dropped 6 bases and J dropped 4; count of bases not matched to a gene: 5. The germline gives CDR1 MDHEN, CDR2 SYDVKM. The CDR3 loop reads CASRSGTSPDTQYF. For the CDR3, the DNA is TGTGCCAGCAGATCCGGGACTAGCCCAGATACGCAGTATTTT.

The chain combines TRBV25-1 with TRBJ1-1, with D perhaps matching TRBD1 (6 bases). V was shortened by 7 bases and J by 5 bases, with 14 bases between the two germline ends. The CDR3 runs 13 residues. Germline CDR1 MGHDK, CDR2 SYGVNS. As DNA, the CDR3 is TGTGCCAGCAAAGTAAGGGGGGGGACTGAAGCTTTCTTT. It encodes CASKVRGGTEAFF.

This clone came up a few times. The chain employs TRBV11-2 and TRBJ1-5; the match to TRBD1 covers 10 bases. Germline V gene sequence: CDR1 SGHAT, CDR2 FQNNGV. V shed 4 bases, J shed 9 bases, and the junction held 12 bases outside the gene matches. This CDR3 is 16 amino acids long. CDR3 in amino acids: CASSSGTGALKWPQHF. Here the CDR3 DNA reads TGTGCCAGCAGCTCCGGGACAGGGGCCCTAAAGTGGCCCCAGCATTTT.

The chain uses TRBV28 and TRBJ2-7; the match to TRBD1 covers 8 bases. The CDR3 runs to 11 residues. With V trimmed by 5 bases and J by 12 bases, 6 bases remained unmatched. Germline values: CDR1 MDHEN, CDR2 SYDVKM. The CDR3, as DNA: TGTGCCAGCAGTCCCGGACAGGGACGGTACTTC. This encodes CASSPGQGRYF.

This rearrangement joins TRBV28 to TRBJ2-5; 11 bases are a match to TRBD2. The germline V gene has CDR1 MDHEN and CDR2 SYDVKM. V lost 7 bases and J lost 9; bases outside the gene matches: 10. This CDR3 comprises 14 residues. The CDR3 sequence: CASMALAGELSQYF. The CDR3 DNA sequence: TGTGCCAGCATGGCACTAGCGGGAGAATTGTCCCAGTACTTC.

This clone occurred a few times. V gene TRBV27 combines with J gene TRBJ1-1; the D gene is possibly TRBD1 (5 bases). With 4 bases removed from V and 5 bases from J, the gap between germline ends came to 11 bases. The CDR3 length is 13 residues. Germline CDR1 is MNHEY and CDR2 is SMNVEV (reference sequence). CDR3 in DNA: TGTGCCAGCAGTTCCCAGGGAAGGACTGAAGCTTTCTTT. Translating gives CASSSQGRTEAFF.